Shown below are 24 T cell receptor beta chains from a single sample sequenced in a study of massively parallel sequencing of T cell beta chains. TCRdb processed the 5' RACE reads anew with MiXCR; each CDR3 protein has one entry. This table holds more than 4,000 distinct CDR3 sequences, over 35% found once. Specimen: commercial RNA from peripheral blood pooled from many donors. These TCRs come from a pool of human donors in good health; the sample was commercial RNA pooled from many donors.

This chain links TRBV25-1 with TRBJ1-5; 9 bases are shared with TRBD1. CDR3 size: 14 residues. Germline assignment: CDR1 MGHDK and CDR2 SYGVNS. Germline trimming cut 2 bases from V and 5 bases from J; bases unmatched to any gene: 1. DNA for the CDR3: TGTGCCAGCAGTGAAGGGACAGGGCATCAGCCCCAGCATTTT. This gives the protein CASSEGTGHQPQHF.

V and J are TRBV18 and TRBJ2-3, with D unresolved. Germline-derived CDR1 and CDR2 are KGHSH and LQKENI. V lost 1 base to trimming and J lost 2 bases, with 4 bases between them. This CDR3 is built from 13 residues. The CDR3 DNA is TGTGCCAGCTCACCACGACACACAGATACGCAGTATTTT. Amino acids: CASSPRHTDTQYF.

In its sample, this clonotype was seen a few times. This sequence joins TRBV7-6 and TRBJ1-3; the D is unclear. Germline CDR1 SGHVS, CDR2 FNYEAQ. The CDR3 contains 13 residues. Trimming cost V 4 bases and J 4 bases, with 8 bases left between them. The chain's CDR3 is CASSSNHGNTIYF. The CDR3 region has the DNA TGTGCCAGCAGCTCTAACCACGGAAACACCATATATTTT. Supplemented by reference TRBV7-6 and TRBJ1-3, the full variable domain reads GAGVSQSPRYKVTKRGQDVALRCDPISGHVSLYWYRQALGQGPEFLTYFNYEAQQDKSGLPNDRFSAERPEGSISTLTIQRTEQRDSAMYRCASSSNHGNTIYFGEGSWLTVV.

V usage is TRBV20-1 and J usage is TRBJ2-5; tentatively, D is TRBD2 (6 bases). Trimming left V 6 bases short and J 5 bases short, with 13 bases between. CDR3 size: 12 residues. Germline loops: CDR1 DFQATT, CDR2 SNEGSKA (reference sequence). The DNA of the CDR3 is TGCAGTGCCCAGGGAGGAGGGGAGACCCAGTACTTC. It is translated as CSAQGGGETQYF.

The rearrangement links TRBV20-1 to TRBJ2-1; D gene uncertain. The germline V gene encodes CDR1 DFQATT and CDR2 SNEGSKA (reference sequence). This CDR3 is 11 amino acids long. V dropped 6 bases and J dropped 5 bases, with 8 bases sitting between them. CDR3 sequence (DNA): TGCAGTGCCGGTACCCACAATGAGCAGTTCTTC. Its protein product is CSAGTHNEQFF.

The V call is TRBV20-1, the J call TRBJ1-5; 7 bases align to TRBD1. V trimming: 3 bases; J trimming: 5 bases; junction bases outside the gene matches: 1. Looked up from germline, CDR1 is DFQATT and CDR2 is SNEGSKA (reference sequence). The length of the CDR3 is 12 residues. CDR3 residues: CSASQGDQPQHF. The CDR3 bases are TGCAGTGCTAGCCAGGGGGATCAGCCCCAGCATTTT.

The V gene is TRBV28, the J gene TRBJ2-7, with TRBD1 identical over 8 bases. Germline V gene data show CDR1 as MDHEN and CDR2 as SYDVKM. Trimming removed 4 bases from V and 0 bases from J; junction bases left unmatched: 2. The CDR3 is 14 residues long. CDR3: CASSSGGHSYEQYF. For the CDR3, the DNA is TGTGCCAGCAGTTCAGGGGGCCACTCCTACGAGCAGTACTTC.

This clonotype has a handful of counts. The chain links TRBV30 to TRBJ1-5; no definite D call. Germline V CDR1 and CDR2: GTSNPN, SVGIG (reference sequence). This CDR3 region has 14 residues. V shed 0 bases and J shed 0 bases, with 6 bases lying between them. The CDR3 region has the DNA TGTGCCTGGAGTGTTCAGTTTAGCAATCAGCCCCAGCATTTT. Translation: CAWSVQFSNQPQHF.

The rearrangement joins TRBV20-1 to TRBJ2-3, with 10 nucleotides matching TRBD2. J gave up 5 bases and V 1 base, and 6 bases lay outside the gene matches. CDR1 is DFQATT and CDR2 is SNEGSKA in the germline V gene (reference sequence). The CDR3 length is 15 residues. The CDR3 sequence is CSARGLAGVVDTQYF. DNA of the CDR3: TGCAGTGCTAGAGGGCTAGCGGGAGTAGTAGATACGCAGTATTTT.

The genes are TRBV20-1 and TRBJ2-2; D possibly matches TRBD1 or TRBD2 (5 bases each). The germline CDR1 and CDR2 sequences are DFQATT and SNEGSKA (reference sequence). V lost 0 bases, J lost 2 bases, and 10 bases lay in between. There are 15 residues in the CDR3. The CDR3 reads CSARDRDVNTGELFF. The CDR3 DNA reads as TGCAGTGCTAGAGATAGGGACGTCAACACCGGGGAGCTGTTTTTT.

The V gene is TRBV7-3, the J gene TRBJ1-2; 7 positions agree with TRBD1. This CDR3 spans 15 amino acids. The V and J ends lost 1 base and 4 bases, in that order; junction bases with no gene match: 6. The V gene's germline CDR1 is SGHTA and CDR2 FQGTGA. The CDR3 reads CASSLITTGFYGYTF. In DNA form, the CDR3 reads TGTGCCAGCAGCTTAATCACGACAGGGTTCTATGGCTACACCTTC.

The DNA for the CDR3 is TGCGCCAGCAGCCCCGGGACAGCCATCAATCAGCCCCAGCATTTT. Its translation is CASSPGTAINQPQHF. The V and J genes are TRBV5-1 and TRBJ1-5, with 7 bases lining up with TRBD1. The CDR3 covers 15 residues. Unmatched junction bases numbered 7, after V lost 4 bases and J lost 3 bases. CDR1 is SGHRS and CDR2 is YFSETQ in the germline V gene.

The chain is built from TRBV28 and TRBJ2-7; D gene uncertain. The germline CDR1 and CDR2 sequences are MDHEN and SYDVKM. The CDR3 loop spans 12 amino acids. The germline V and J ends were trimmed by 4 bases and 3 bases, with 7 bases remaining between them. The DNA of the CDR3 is TGTGCCAGCAGTTGGGTGGGCTACGAGCAGTACTTC. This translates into CASSWVGYEQYF.

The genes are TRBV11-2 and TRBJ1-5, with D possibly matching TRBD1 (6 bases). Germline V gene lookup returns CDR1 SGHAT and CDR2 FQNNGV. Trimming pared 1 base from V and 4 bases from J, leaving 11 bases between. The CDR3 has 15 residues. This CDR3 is CASSLGVGGNQPQHF. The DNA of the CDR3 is TGTGCCAGCAGCTTAGGGGTAGGGGGAAATCAGCCCCAGCATTTT. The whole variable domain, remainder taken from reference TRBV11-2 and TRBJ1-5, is EAGVAQSPRYKIIEKRQSVAFWCNPISGHATLYWYQQILGQGPKLLIQFQNNGVVDDSQLPKDRFSAERLKGVDSTLKIQPAKLEDSAVYLCASSLGVGGNQPQHFGDGTRLSIL.

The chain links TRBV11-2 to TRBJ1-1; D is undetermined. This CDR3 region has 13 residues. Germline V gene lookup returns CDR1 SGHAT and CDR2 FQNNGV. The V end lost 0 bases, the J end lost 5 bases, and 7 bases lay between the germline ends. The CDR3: CASSLDLQTEAFF. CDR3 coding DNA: TGTGCCAGCAGCTTAGATCTTCAGACTGAAGCTTTCTTT. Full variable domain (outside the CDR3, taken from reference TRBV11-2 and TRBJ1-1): EAGVAQSPRYKIIEKRQSVAFWCNPISGHATLYWYQQILGQGPKLLIQFQNNGVVDDSQLPKDRFSAERLKGVDSTLKIQPAKLEDSAVYLCASSLDLQTEAFFGQGTRLTVV.

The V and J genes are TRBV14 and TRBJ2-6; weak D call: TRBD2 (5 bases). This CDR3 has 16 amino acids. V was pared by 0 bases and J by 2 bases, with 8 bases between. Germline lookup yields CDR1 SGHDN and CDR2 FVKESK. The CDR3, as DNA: TGTGCCAGCAGCCAAGATTCCGGGGCTGGGGCCAACGTCCTGACTTTC. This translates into CASSQDSGAGANVLTF.

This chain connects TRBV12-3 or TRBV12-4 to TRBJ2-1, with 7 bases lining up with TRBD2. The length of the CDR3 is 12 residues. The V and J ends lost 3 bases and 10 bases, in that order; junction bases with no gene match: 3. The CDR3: CASSLGGREQFF. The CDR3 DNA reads TGTGCCAGCAGTTTGGGGGGGAGAGAGCAGTTCTTC.

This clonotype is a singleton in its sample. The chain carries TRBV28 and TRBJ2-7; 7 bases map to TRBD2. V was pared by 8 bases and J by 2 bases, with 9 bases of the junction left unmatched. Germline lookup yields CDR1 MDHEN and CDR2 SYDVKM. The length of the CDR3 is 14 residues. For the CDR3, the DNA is TGTGCCAGCCACTCGCCTAGCGGTACCTACGAGCAGTACTTC. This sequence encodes CASHSPSGTYEQYF. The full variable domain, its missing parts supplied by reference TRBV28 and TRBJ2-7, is DVKVTQSSRYLVKRTGEKVFLECVQDMDHENMFWYRQDPGLGLRLIYFSYDVKMKEKGDIPEGYSVSREKKERFSLILESASTNQTSMYLCASHSPSGTYEQYFGPGTRLTVT.

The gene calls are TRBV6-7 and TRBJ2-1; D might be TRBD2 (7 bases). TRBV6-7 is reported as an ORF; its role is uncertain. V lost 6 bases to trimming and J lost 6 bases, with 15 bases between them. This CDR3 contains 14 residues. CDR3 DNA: TGTGCCAGCAGCCCCGGGGGGCGAGGCAATGAGCAGTTCTTC. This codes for CASSPGGRGNEQFF.

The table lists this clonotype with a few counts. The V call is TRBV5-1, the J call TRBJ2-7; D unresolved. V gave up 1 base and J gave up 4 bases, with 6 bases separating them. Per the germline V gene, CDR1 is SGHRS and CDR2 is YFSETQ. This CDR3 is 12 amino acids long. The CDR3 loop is CASSLLGYEQYF. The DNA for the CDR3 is TGCGCCAGCAGCTTGTTGGGTTACGAGCAGTACTTC.

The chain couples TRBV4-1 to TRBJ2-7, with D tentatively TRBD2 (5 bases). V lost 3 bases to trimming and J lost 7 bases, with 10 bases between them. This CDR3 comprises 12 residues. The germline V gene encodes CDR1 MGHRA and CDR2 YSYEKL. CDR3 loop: CASSQDFAEQYF. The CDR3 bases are TGCGCCAGCAGCCAGGACTTTGCTGAGCAGTACTTC.

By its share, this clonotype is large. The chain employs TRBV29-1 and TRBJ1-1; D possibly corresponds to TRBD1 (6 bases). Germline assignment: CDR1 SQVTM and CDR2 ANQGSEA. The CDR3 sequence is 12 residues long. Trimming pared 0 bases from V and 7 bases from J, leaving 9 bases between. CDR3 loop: CSVEEATGEAFF. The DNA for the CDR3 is TGCAGCGTTGAAGAAGCGACAGGTGAAGCTTTCTTT.

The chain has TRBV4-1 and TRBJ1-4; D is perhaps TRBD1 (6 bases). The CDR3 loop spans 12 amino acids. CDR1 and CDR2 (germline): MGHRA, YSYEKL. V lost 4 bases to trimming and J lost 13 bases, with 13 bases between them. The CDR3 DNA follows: TGCGCCAGCAGCCCAGATCAGGGGATACTGTTTTTT. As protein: CASSPDQGILFF.

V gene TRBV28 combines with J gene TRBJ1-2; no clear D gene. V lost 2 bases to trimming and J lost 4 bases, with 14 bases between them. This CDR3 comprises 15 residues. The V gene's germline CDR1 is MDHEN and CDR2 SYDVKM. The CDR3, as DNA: TGTGCCAGCAGTTTAGACGTGGGTAGATTCTATGGCTACACCTTC. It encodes CASSLDVGRFYGYTF.